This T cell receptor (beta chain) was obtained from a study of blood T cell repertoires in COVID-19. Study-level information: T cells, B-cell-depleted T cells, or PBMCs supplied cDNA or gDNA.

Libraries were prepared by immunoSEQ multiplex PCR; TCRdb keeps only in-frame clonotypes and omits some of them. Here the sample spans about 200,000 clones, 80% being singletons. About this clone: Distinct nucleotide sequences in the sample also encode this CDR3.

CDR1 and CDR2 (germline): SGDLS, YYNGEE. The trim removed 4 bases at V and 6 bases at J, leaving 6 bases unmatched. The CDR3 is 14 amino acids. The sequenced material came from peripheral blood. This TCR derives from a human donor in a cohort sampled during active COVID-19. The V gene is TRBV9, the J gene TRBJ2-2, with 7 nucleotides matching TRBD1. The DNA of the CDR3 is TGTGCCAGCAGCCCCCGGACAGGCCCCGGGGAGCTGTTTTTT. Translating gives CASSPRTGPGELFF.